Listed here are 26 T cell receptor beta chains from one sample, sequenced in a study of blood T cell repertoires in COVID-19. Some clones are missing from TCRdb's copy, which holds only in-frame ones; the method was immunoSEQ multiplex PCR. The sample records about 87,000 clones, roughly four fifths being singletons. The source material was peripheral blood. Receptors were obtained from a woman aged 70-85 years with acute or convalescent COVID-19.

This chain connects TRBV6-5 to TRBJ1-1; tentative D call: TRBD1 (6 bases). In germline, CDR1 is MNHEY, CDR2 SVGAGI. This CDR3 region has 14 residues. V was shortened by 7 bases and J by 0 bases, with 12 bases between the two germline ends. CDR3 sequence reads: CASTLDRVNTEAFF. CDR3 coding DNA: TGTGCCAGCACCCTGGACAGAGTGAACACTGAAGCTTTCTTT.

This rearrangement joins TRBV6-6 to TRBJ2-5; 9 bases map to TRBD1. The germline V gene has CDR1 MNHNY and CDR2 SVGAGI (reference sequence). The CDR3 loop spans 15 amino acids. J lost 6 bases, V lost 2 bases, and 7 bases had no gene match. The CDR3 nucleotides read TGTGCCAGCAGTTACGTACAGGGGGCGGGAAAGACCCAGTACTTC. This translates into CASSYVQGAGKTQYF.

This clone appeared once. J is TRBJ2-1 and V is TRBV7-2, with TRBD1 as a possible D gene (5 bases). Per the germline V gene, CDR1 is SGHTA and CDR2 is FQGNSA. The CDR3 runs 14 residues. Trimming stripped 2 bases from V and 3 bases from J, with 8 bases between. CDR3 protein: CASSLRQLYNEQFF. CDR3 DNA: TGTGCCAGCAGCTTAAGACAGCTCTACAATGAGCAGTTCTTC. The whole variable domain, remainder taken from reference TRBV7-2 and TRBJ2-1, is GAGVSQSPSNKVTEKGKDVELRCDPISGHTALYWYRQSLGQGLEFLIYFQGNSAPDKSGLPSDRFSAERTGGSVSTLTIQRTQQEDSAVYLCASSLRQLYNEQFFGPGTRLTVL.

V usage is TRBV18 and J usage is TRBJ2-1; unclear D gene. The CDR3 loop spans 14 amino acids. The V gene lost 0 bases and the J gene lost 3 bases, with 6 bases spanning the gap. Germline assignment: CDR1 KGHSH and CDR2 LQKENI. The CDR3: CASSPPASYNEQFF. The CDR3 DNA reads TGTGCCAGCTCACCACCGGCTAGCTACAATGAGCAGTTCTTC. Variable domain in full (rest from reference TRBV18 and TRBJ2-1): NAGVMQNPRHLVRRRGQEARLRCSPMKGHSHVYWYRQLPEEGLKFMVYLQKENIIDESGMPKERFSAEFPKEGPSILRIQQVVRGDSAAYFCASSPPASYNEQFFGPGTRLTVL.

V is TRBV3-1 (or the pseudogene TRBV3-2) and J is TRBJ1-1; D not resolved. CDR3 size: 14 residues. Germline-derived CDR1 and CDR2 are LGHDT and YNNKEL (reference sequence). The V gene lost 5 bases and the J gene lost 3 bases, with 13 bases spanning the gap. CDR3 DNA: TGTGCCAGCAGCAGGGCCTGGGGAGACACTGAAGCTTTCTTT. It encodes CASSRAWGDTEAFF.

The chain couples TRBV2 to TRBJ1-1, with a weak D call TRBD1 (6 bases). Germline loops: CDR1 SNHLY, CDR2 FYNNEI. Trimming shortened V by 3 bases and J by 0 bases, and 11 bases separated the two germline ends. The CDR3 spans 15 residues. The CDR3 bases are TGTGCCAGCAGTGACGAGGGGGTCATGAACACTGAAGCTTTCTTT. Translating it yields CASSDEGVMNTEAFF.

This clone was seen only a few times. V and J are TRBV2 and TRBJ1-5, with 7 nucleotides matching TRBD1. Per germline, CDR1 SNHLY and CDR2 FYNNEI. The CDR3 totals 13 residues. Trimming took 7 bases from V and 4 from J; bases not matched to a gene: 4. CDR3 sequence reads: CASTPDRNQPQHF. The CDR3 nucleotides are TGTGCCAGCACCCCGGACAGGAATCAGCCCCAGCATTTT.

The rearrangement uses TRBV7-2 and TRBJ2-7; TRBD1 matches 9 bases. CDR3 length: 17 residues. J lost 2 bases, V lost 5 bases, and 13 bases had no gene match. Germline V gene data show CDR1 as SGHTA and CDR2 as FQGNSA. CDR3: CASSQTTAGTGTYEQYF. As DNA, the CDR3 is TGTGCCAGCAGCCAAACTACAGCCGGGACAGGGACCTACGAGCAGTACTTC.

This clone has only a few counts. V gene TRBV28 combines with J gene TRBJ2-2, with 7 bases that match TRBD1. J was trimmed by 3 bases and V by 10 bases; bases with no gene match: 11. Germline assignment: CDR1 MDHEN and CDR2 SYDVKM. The CDR3 totals 15 residues. The CDR3 here is CAISFGTADTGELFF. The CDR3 nucleotides read TGTGCCATCTCGTTCGGGACAGCCGACACCGGGGAGCTGTTTTTT.

J is TRBJ2-7 and V is TRBV4-1, with D maybe TRBD1 (5 bases). This CDR3 spans 14 amino acids. The germline gives CDR1 MGHRA, CDR2 YSYEKL. The V end lost 0 bases, the J end lost 2 bases, and 8 bases lay between the germline ends. CDR3 in amino acids: CASSQEDKTYEQYF. The CDR3, as DNA: TGCGCCAGCAGCCAAGAGGACAAAACCTACGAGCAGTACTTC.

The chain joins TRBV24-1 to TRBJ1-5; possible D gene TRBD1, 5 bases. Germline values: CDR1 KGHDR, CDR2 SFDVKD. V dropped 6 bases and J dropped 5 bases, with 10 bases sitting between them. The CDR3 extends over 13 amino acids. In nucleotides, the CDR3 is TGTGCCACCAGTATGGGGGGACATCAGCCCCAGCATTTT. Protein sequence: CATSMGGHQPQHF.

The CDR3 nucleotides are TGTGCCAGCAGTGAATTCCCTAGAGACAGTCCCACCGGGGAGCTGTTTTTT. As protein: CASSEFPRDSPTGELFF. This chain connects TRBV6-1 to TRBJ2-2; D might be TRBD1 (5 bases). This CDR3 spans 17 amino acids. Germline values: CDR1 MNHNS, CDR2 SASEGT. V lost 2 bases and J 4 bases, leaving 17 bases between the germline ends.

The rearrangement joins TRBV3-1 (or the pseudogene TRBV3-2) to TRBJ1-1; D gene unclear. The germline gives CDR1 LGHDT, CDR2 YNNKEL (reference sequence). The CDR3 spans 14 residues. The germline V and J ends were trimmed by 0 bases and 2 bases, with 7 bases remaining between them. This chain's CDR3 is CASSQEGANTEAFF. The CDR3 DNA follows: TGTGCCAGCAGCCAAGAAGGAGCAAACACTGAAGCTTTCTTT.

This sequence joins TRBV11-3 and TRBJ2-2; 11 nucleotides match TRBD2. The ends lost 3 bases at V and 3 bases at J; junction bases unmatched: 15. This CDR3 region has 20 residues. Germline CDR1 and CDR2: SGHNT and YENEEA. CDR3 in amino acids: CASSFARKLAGASYTGELFF. As DNA, the CDR3 is TGTGCCAGCAGCTTTGCCCGTAAACTAGCGGGGGCTAGTTACACCGGGGAGCTGTTTTTT.

The chain employs TRBV4-1 and TRBJ2-2, with TRBD2 as a possible D gene (5 bases). The germline V gene encodes CDR1 MGHRA and CDR2 YSYEKL. The CDR3 has 15 residues. V dropped 0 bases and J dropped 4 bases, with 9 bases sitting between them. The CDR3 coding sequence is TGCGCCAGCAGCCAAGATCCGAGGGCCACCGGGGAGCTGTTTTTT. Translation: CASSQDPRATGELFF.

The chain recombines TRBV7-9 with TRBJ2-5; a weak D match, TRBD1 (6 bases). V was shortened by 0 bases and J by 2 bases, with 7 bases between the two germline ends. CDR3 length equals 14 residues. Germline loops: CDR1 SEHNR, CDR2 FQNEAQ (reference sequence). The chain's CDR3 is CASSLAGAQETQYF. The CDR3 DNA reads TGTGCCAGCAGCTTAGCGGGGGCTCAAGAGACCCAGTACTTC. Looking up the rest from reference TRBV7-9 and TRBJ2-5 gives the full variable domain: DTGVSQNPRHKITKRGQNVTFRCDPISEHNRLYWYRQTLGQGPEFLTYFQNEAQLEKSRLLSDRFSAERPKGSFSTLEIQRTEQGDSAMYLCASSLAGAQETQYFGPGTRLLVL.

J is TRBJ1-1 and V is TRBV6-5, with D perhaps matching TRBD1 (6 bases). Germline V gives CDR1 MNHEY, CDR2 SVGAGI. V lost 3 bases and J 7 bases, leaving 15 bases between the germline ends. This CDR3 is built from 14 residues. The CDR3 DNA reads TGTGCCAGCAGTTATAACAGGGTGTTCGGTGAAGCTTTCTTT. Residues: CASSYNRVFGEAFF.

The CDR3 sequence: CASSDRDGANVLTF. CDR3 in DNA: TGTGCCAGTAGTGACAGGGATGGGGCCAACGTCCTGACTTTC. The chain recombines TRBV19 with TRBJ2-6, with 7 bases fitting TRBD1. The V and J ends lost 5 bases and 3 bases, in that order; junction bases with no gene match: 1. The CDR3 contains 14 residues. CDR1 LNHDA and CDR2 SQIVND come from the germline V gene (reference sequence).

CDR3 sequence: CASSPGQGGYGYTF. The CDR3, as DNA: TGTGCCAGTAGCCCTGGTCAGGGGGGCTATGGCTACACCTTC. The chain combines TRBV19 with TRBJ1-2; 7 bases are a match to TRBD1. This CDR3 comprises 14 residues. Germline V gene data show CDR1 as LNHDA and CDR2 as SQIVND (reference sequence). Germline trimming cut 6 bases from V and 4 bases from J; bases unmatched to any gene: 8.

The chain employs TRBV2 and TRBJ2-1; 9 bases align to TRBD2. There are 15 residues in the CDR3. J lost 8 bases, V lost 2 bases, and 7 bases had no gene match. Germline V gene sequence: CDR1 SNHLY, CDR2 FYNNEI. DNA of the CDR3: TGTGCCAGCAGTGAACAGCGGGGGGCGAAGGATGAGCAGTTCTTC. Translated: CASSEQRGAKDEQFF.

Concerning this clone: The junction and the germline gene differ at one end; a read error may be behind it. V gene TRBV5-1 combines with J gene TRBJ2-7, with TRBD2 matching over 8 bases. CDR1 is SGHRS, CDR2 YFSETQ, per germline. The CDR3 is 15 amino acids. The CDR3, as DNA: TGCGCCAGCAGCACCCTGGGGACACAGTCGGGGGGGTGGTCCTTC. Translating it yields CASSTLGTQSGGWSF.

The rearrangement uses TRBV6-1 and TRBJ2-2; a possible D gene is TRBD1 (5 bases). In germline, CDR1 is MNHNS, CDR2 SASEGT. The CDR3 is 16 residues long. The V and J ends lost 3 bases and 1 base respectively, with 12 bases between them. CDR3 DNA: TGTGCCAGCAGTGATCAAGGCGGACAGAACACCGGGGAGCTGTTTTTT. As protein: CASSDQGGQNTGELFF.

The genes are TRBV30 and TRBJ1-5, with a tentative D call TRBD1 (6 bases). The CDR3 sequence is 15 residues long. Germline lookup yields CDR1 GTSNPN and CDR2 SVGIG (reference sequence). Trimming left V 3 bases short and J 6 bases short, with 18 bases between. The CDR3 sequence is CAWSRVGTRVQPQHF. The DNA for the CDR3 is TGTGCCTGGAGCAGAGTGGGGACACGGGTTCAGCCCCAGCATTTT. The whole variable domain, remainder taken from reference TRBV30 and TRBJ1-5, is SQTIHQWPATLVQPVGSPLSLECTVEGTSNPNLYWYRQAAGRGLQLLFYSVGIGQISSEVPQNLSASRPQDRQFILSSKKLLLSDSGFYLCAWSRVGTRVQPQHFGDGTRLSIL.

The chain combines TRBV4-1 with TRBJ1-4; 7 bases align to TRBD1. Germline trimming cut 0 bases from V and 5 bases from J; bases unmatched to any gene: 6. This CDR3 is built from 16 residues. Germline V gene data show CDR1 as MGHRA and CDR2 as YSYEKL. Here the CDR3 reads CASSQDTGALNEKLFF. The CDR3 DNA is TGCGCCAGCAGCCAAGATACAGGGGCGTTGAATGAAAAACTGTTTTTT.

The V call is TRBV11-3, the J call TRBJ1-1; TRBD1 matches at 8 bases. The CDR3 covers 14 residues. J was trimmed by 5 bases and V by 3 bases; bases with no gene match: 5. Germline assignment: CDR1 SGHNT and CDR2 YENEEA. In DNA, the CDR3 is TGTGCCAGCAGCTTTTCAGGGGGCGGGACTGAAGCTTTCTTT. Residues: CASSFSGGGTEAFF.

This chain uses TRBV6-6 with TRBJ1-2; 9 bases match TRBD1. J lost 5 bases, V lost 7 bases, and 8 bases had no gene match. Germline values: CDR1 MNHNY, CDR2 SVGAGI (reference sequence). The CDR3 is 14 residues long. Here the CDR3 reads CASIPGQGGYGYTF. The CDR3 bases are TGTGCCAGCATTCCGGGACAGGGTGGGTATGGCTACACCTTC.